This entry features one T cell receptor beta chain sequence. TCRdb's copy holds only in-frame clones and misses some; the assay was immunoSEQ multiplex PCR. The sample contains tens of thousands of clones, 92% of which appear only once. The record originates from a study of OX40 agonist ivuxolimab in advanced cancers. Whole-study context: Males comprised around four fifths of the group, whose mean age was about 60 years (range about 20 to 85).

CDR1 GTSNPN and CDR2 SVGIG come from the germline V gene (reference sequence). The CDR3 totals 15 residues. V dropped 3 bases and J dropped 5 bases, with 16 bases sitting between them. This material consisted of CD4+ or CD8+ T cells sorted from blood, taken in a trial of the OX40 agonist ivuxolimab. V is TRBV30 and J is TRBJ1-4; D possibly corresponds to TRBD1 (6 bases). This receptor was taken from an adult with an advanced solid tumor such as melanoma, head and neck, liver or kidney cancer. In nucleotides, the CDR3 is TGTGCCTGGAGCCTTTCAGGGGTAACGAATGAAAAACTGTTTTTT. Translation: CAWSLSGVTNEKLFF.